This TCR beta chain was identified in a study of blood T cells in healthy people across ages. The use of a sample-barcoded 5' primer and a J-beta primer mix characterized a second PCR of about 7 to 12 cycles. TCRdb fed the 5' RACE reads into MiXCR, producing one record per CDR3 protein. This table holds over 1.5 million distinct CDR3 sequences, 40% to 55% found once. CDR3 length: 13 amino acids. The V and J ends lost 7 bases and 2 bases respectively, with 10 bases between them. Samples had at least 6.5 million PBMCs isolated from them. The specimen was blood. The TCR sequence derives from a woman between 40 and 50 years old in good health. The chain combines TRBV12-3 or TRBV12-4 with TRBJ2-3; D is unresolved. CDR3 DNA: TGTGCCAGCATAGGTCTGTTCACAGATACGCAGTATTTT. Encoded protein: CASIGLFTDTQYF.